This entry features one T cell receptor (beta chain) sequence. Its cognate antigen is unknown. Generated by immunoSEQ multiplex PCR, the TCRdb table keeps only in-frame clones and is missing some. The profile covers around 320,000 clones, with 85% appearing a single time and around 2% taken by the ten largest. After removal of 0 bases from V and 4 bases from J, the junction contained 7 bases not matched to a gene. The CDR3 consists of 16 residues. CDR1 is SGHRS and CDR2 is YFSETQ in the germline V gene. The data were obtained in a study of Ad26.COV2.S vaccination and SARS-CoV-2 variants. At the level of the study: Within the COV1001 Ad26.COV2.S trial arm, the donor was enrolled.

Overall study findings and caveats: Reported findings describe substantial breadth in spike-specific CD8+ and CD4+ T cell responses following vaccination. Higher spike-specific TCR breadth was found in vaccine recipients than in placebo recipients.

Treatment meaning: some 19 received Ad26.COV2.S at low or high dose, single or two shots; several received placebo; per-sample allocation not given. Vaccine and placebo recipients were sampled on day 63 after the first injection. Expressing Wuhan-strain SARS-CoV-2 spike, an Ad26 vector served as the vaccine. This receptor was taken from a person aged 18-65 years who received the Ad26.COV2.S COVID-19 vaccine or a placebo. The source material was peripheral blood, sampled in a trial of Ad26.COV2.S vaccine versus placebo. The chain couples TRBV5-1 to TRBJ2-1, with 7 bases that match TRBD2. The CDR3 nucleotides read TGCGCCAGCAGCTTGGCCTGGGCTAGCGGTTACAATGAGCAGTTCTTC. It translates to CASSLAWASGYNEQFF.